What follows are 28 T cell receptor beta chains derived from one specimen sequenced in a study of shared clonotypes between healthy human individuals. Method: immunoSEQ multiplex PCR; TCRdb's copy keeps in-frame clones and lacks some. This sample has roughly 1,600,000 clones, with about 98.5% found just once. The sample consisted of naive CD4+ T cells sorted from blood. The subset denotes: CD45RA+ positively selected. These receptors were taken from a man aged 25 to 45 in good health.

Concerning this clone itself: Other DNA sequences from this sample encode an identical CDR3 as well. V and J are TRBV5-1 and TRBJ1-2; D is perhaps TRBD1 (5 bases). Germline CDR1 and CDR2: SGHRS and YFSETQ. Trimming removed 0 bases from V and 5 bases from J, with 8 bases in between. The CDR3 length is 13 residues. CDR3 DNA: TGCGCCAGCAGCTTGGGTGGGACGTATGGCTACACCTTC. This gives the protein CASSLGGTYGYTF.

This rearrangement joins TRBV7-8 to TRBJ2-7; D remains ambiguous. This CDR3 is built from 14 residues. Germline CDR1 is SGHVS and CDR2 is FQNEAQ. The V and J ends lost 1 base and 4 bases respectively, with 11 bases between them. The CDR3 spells CASSLGTAVYEQYF. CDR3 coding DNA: TGTGCCAGCAGCTTAGGCACAGCCGTTTACGAGCAGTACTTC. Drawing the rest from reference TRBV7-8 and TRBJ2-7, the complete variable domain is GAGVSQSPRYKVAKRGQDVALRCDPISGHVSLFWYQQALGQGPEFLTYFQNEAQLDKSGLPSDRFFAERPEGSVSTLKIQRTQQEDSAVYLCASSLGTAVYEQYFGPGTRLTVT.

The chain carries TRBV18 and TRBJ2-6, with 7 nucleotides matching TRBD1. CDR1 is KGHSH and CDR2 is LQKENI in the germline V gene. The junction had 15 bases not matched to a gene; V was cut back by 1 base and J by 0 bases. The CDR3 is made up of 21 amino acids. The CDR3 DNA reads TGTGCCAGCTCACCACAGGGGGCCCTCCTTTCGGGCTTCTCTGGGGCCAACGTCCTGACTTTC. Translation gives CASSPQGALLSGFSGANVLTF.

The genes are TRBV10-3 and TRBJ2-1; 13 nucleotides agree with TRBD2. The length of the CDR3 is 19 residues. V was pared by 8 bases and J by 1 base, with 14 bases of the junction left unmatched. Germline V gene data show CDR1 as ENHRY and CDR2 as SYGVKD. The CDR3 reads CAIRETSGRTIESYNEQFF. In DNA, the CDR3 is TGTGCCATCCGAGAGACTAGCGGGAGGACTATAGAGTCCTACAATGAGCAGTTCTTC.

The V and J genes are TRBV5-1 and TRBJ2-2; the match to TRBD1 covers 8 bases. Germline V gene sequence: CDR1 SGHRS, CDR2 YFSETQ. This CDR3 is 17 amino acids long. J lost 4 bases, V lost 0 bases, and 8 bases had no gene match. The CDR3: CASSLEGAGGITGELFF. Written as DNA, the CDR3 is TGCGCCAGCAGCTTGGAGGGCGCAGGGGGCATCACCGGGGAGCTGTTTTTT.

This CDR3 reads CASSRGGNQETQYF. The CDR3 nucleotides are TGTGCCAGCAGCCGCGGGGGAAACCAAGAGACCCAGTACTTC. The J gene is TRBJ2-5, the V gene TRBV4-2; 7 bases map to TRBD2. Germline values: CDR1 LGHNA, CDR2 YNFKEQ. This CDR3 contains 14 residues. V was clipped by 4 bases and J by 0 bases; unmatched bases: 2.

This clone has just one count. The CDR3 sequence is CASSWQPKETQYF. The CDR3 DNA reads TGTGCCAGCAGCTGGCAGCCGAAAGAGACCCAGTACTTC. The chain links TRBV9 to TRBJ2-5; D unclear. CDR1 and CDR2 (germline): SGDLS, YYNGEE. Trimming took 4 bases from V and 3 from J, leaving 10 bases between them. The length of the CDR3 is 13 residues.

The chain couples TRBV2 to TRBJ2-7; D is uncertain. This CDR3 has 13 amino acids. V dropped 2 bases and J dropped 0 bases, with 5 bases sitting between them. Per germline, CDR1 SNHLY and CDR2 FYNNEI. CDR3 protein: CASSEQASYEQYF. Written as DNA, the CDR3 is TGTGCCAGCAGTGAACAGGCCTCCTACGAGCAGTACTTC.

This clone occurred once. The CDR3 is CASSQPGIGTGAPTDTQYF. The CDR3 DNA reads as TGCGCCAGCAGTCAACCGGGAATCGGGACAGGGGCCCCCACAGATACGCAGTATTTT. The V call is TRBV23-1, the J call TRBJ2-3, with TRBD1 matching 10 bases. TRBV23-1 counts as an open reading frame of uncertain function. CDR3 length: 19 residues. After removal of 2 bases from V and 2 bases from J, the junction contained 13 bases not matched to a gene.

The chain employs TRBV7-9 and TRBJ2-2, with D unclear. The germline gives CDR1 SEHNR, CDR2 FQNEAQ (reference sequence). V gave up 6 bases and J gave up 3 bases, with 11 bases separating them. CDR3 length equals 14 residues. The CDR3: CASSLLGYTGELFF. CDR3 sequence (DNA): TGTGCCAGCAGTCTATTGGGGTACACCGGGGAGCTGTTTTTT.

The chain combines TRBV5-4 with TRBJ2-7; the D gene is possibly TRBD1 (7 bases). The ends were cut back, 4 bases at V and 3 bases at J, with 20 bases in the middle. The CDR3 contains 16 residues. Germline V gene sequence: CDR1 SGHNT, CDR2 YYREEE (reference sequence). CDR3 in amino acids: CASSRRGVRGDYEQYF. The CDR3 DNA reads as TGTGCCAGCAGCCGCCGGGGAGTCAGGGGGGACTACGAGCAGTACTTC.

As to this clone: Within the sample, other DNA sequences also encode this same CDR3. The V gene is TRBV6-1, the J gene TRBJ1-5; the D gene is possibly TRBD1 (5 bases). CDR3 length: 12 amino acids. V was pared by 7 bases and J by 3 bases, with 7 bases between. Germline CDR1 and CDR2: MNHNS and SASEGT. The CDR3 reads CASIGTNQPQHF. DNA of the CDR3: TGTGCCAGCATAGGGACCAATCAGCCCCAGCATTTT.

The DNA of the CDR3 is TGTGCCAGCAGCTCCGGACAGCTGAACACTGAAGCTTTCTTT. Residues: CASSSGQLNTEAFF. This rearrangement joins TRBV5-8 to TRBJ1-1, with D possibly TRBD1 on 6 matching bases. Per the germline V gene, CDR1 is SGHTS and CDR2 is YDEGEE. V was cut by 3 bases and J by 0 bases, with 9 bases left in between. CDR3 length equals 14 residues. Full variable domain (missing parts from reference TRBV5-8 and TRBJ1-1): EAGVTQSPTHLIKTRGQQATLRCSPISGHTSVYWYQQALGLGLQFLLWYDEGEERNRGNFPPRFSGRQFPNYSSELNVNALELEDSALYLCASSSGQLNTEAFFGQGTRLTVV.

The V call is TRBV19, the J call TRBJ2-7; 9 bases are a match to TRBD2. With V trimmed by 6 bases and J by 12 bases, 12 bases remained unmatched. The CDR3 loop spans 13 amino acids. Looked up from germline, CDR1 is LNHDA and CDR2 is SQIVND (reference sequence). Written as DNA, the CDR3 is TGTGCCAGTAGGAATAGCGGGAGCGAAATTCTGTACTTC. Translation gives CASRNSGSEILYF.

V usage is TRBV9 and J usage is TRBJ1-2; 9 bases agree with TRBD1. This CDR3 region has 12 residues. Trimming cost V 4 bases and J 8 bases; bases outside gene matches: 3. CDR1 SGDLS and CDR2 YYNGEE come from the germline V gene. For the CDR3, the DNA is TGTGCCAGCAGCATAGACAGGGGGGGCTACACCTTC. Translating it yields CASSIDRGGYTF.

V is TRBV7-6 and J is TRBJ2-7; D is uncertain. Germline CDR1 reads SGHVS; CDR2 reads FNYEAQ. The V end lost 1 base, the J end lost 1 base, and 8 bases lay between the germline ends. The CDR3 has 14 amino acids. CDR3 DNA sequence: TGTGCCAGCAGCTTAGTACCGGAGTCCTACGAGCAGTACTTC. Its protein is CASSLVPESYEQYF.

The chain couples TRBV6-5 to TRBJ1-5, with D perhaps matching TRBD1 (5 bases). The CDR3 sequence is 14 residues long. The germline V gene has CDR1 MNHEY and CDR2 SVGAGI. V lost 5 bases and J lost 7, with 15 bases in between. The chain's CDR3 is CASSLTVGHQPQHF. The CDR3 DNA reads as TGTGCCAGCAGTCTTACAGTGGGGCACCAGCCCCAGCATTTT.

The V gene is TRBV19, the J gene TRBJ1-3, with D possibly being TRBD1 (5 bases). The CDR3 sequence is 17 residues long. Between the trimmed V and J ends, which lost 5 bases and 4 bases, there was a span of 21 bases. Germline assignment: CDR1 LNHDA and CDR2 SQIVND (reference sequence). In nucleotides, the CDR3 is TGTGCCAGTAGTTCGGGCAAGGGGTACGCGTTGGGAAACACCATATATTTT. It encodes CASSSGKGYALGNTIYF. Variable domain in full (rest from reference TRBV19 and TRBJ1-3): DGGITQSPKYLFRKEGQNVTLSCEQNLNHDAMYWYRQDPGQGLRLIYYSQIVNDFQKGDIAEGYSVSREKKESFPLTVTSAQKNPTAFYLCASSSGKGYALGNTIYFGEGSWLTVV.

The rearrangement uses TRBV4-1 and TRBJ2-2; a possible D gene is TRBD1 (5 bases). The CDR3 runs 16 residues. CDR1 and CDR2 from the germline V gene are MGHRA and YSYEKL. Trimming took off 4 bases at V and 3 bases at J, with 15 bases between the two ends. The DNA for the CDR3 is TGCGCCAGCAGCCCCTTCGGCAGGGCCCACACCGGGGAGCTGTTTTTT. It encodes CASSPFGRAHTGELFF.

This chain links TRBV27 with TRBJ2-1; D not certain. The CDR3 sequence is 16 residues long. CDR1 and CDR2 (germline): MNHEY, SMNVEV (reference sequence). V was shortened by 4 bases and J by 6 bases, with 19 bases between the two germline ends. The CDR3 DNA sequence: TGTGCCAGCAGTTCAACCCTTAAGGGTGCAGCCAATGAGCAGTTCTTC. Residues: CASSSTLKGAANEQFF.

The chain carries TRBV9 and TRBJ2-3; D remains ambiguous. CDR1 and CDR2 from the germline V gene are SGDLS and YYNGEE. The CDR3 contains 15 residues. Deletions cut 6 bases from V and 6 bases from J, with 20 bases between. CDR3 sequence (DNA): TGTGCCAGCAACCCCGTAGCCGGTCCAGGTGATACGCAGTATTTT. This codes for CASNPVAGPGDTQYF.

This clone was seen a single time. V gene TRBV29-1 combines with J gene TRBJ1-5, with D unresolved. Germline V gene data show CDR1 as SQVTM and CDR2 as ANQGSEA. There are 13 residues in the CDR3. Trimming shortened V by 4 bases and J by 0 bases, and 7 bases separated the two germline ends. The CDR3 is CSVASGSNQPQHF. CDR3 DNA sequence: TGCAGCGTTGCGTCCGGTAGCAATCAGCCCCAGCATTTT.

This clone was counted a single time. The CDR3 nucleotides read TGTGCCAGCAGCTTAAACTTAGACTACTCTGGAAACACCATATATTTT. It specifies CASSLNLDYSGNTIYF. The V and J genes are TRBV7-9 and TRBJ1-3, with unresolved D. Germline V CDR1 and CDR2: SEHNR, FQNEAQ (reference sequence). The CDR3 is made up of 16 amino acids. V was clipped by 2 bases and J by 0 bases, with 11 bases between them.

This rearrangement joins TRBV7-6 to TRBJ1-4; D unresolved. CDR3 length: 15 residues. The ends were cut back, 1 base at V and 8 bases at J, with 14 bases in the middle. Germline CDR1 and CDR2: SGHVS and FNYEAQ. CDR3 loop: CASSLGMGRMEKLFF. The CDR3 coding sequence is TGTGCCAGCAGCTTAGGCATGGGGAGGATGGAAAAACTGTTTTTT. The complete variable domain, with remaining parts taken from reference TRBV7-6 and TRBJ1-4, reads GAGVSQSPRYKVTKRGQDVALRCDPISGHVSLYWYRQALGQGPEFLTYFNYEAQQDKSGLPNDRFSAERPEGSISTLTIQRTEQRDSAMYRCASSLGMGRMEKLFFGSGTQLSVL.

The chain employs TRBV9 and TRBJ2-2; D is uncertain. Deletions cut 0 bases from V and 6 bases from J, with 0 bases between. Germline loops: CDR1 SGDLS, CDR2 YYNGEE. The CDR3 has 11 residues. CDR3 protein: CASSVAGELFF. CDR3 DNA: TGTGCCAGCAGCGTAGCCGGGGAGCTGTTTTTT. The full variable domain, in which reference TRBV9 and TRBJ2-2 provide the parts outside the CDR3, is DSGVTQTPKHLITATGQRVTLRCSPRSGDLSVYWYQQSLDQGLQFLIQYYNGEERAKGNILERFSAQQFPDLHSELNLSSLELGDSALYFCASSVAGELFFGEGSRLTVL.

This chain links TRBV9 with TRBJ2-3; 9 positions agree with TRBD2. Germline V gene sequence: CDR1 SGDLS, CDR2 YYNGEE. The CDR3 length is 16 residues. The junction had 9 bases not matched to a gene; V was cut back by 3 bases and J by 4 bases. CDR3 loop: CASSEKRTSVSDTQYF. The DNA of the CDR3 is TGTGCCAGCAGCGAGAAGCGGACTAGCGTTTCAGATACGCAGTATTTT.

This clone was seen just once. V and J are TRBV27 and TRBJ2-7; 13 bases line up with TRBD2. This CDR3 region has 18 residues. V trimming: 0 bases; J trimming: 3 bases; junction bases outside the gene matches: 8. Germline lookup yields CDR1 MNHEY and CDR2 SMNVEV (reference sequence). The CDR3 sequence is CASSLSTSGRPDYYEQYF. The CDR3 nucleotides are TGTGCCAGCAGTTTATCGACTAGCGGGAGGCCCGATTACTACGAGCAGTACTTC.

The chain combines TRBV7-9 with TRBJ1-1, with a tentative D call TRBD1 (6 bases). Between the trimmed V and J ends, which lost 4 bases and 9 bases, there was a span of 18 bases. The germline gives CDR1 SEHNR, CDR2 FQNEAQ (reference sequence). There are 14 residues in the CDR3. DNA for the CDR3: TGTGCCAGCAGCTCGGACCGGGACATCGCAAAAGCTTTCTTT. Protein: CASSSDRDIAKAFF.